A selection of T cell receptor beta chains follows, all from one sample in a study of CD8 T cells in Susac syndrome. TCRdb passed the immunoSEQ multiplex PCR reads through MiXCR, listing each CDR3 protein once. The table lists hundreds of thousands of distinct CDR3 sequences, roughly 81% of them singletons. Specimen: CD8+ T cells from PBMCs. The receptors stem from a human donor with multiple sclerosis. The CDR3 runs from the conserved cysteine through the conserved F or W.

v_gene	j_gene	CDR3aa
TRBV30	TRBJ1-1	CAWAPRSNTEAFF
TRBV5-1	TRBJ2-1	CASSSPREGRDEQFF
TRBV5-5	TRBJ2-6	CASRSIGGSGANVLTF
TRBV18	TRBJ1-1	CASSPPGANTEAFF
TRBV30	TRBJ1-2	CAWNGYTF
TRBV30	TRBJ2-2	CAWNLLAGGYTGELFF
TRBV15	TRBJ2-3	CATSGTGVPDTQYF
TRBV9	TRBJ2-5	CASSALAGEETQYF
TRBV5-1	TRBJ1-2	CASSDHPPYGYTF
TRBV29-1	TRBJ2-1	CSVGGGYNEQFF
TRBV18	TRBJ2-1	CASSPGGRAENEQFF
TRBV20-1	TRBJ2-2	CSARDRGTGELFF
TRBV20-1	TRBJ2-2	CSARTDSYSGELFF
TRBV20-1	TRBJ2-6	CSALDNGESGANVLTF
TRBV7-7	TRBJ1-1	CASSFSHDTEAFF
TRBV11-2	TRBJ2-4	CASSHRQWLGLAKNIQYF
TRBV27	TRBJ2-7	CASSSLTSASYEQYF
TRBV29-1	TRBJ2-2	CSVVVANTGELFF
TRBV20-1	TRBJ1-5	CSARDFTGGNQPQHF
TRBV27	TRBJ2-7	CASSPRTGPKIYEQYF
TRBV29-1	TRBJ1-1	CSGDRDAEAFF
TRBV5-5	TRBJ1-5	CASSLVRGGRPQHF
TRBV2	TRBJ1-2	CASSAQSPRGGYGYTF
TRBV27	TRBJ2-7	CASSLSPGTSGYEQYF
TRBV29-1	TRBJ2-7	CSVGDRSYEQYF
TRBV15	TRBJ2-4	CATSIRQSIAKNIQYF
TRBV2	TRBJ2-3	CASSHSGVEDTQYF
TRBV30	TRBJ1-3	CAWSVRDGLLRNTIYF
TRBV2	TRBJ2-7	CASRGLAEPYEQYF
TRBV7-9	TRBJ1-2	CASSLVRANYGYTF
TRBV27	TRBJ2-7	CASSLVGTSYEQYF